These T cell receptor beta chains were read from a single sample in a study of blood T cells in healthy people across ages. A single record per CDR3 protein comes from TCRdb applying MiXCR to the 5' RACE reads. The sample shows roughly 800,000 distinct CDR3 sequences, more than 45% of them seen only once. The sample consisted of blood. The origin of the receptors is a man in his thirties or forties in good health. Each CDR3 is given with its conserved first and last residue. A D gene is named only where the DNA matches it firmly. Size is omitted from some rows. Given values are once, few, many or a class for expanded clones.

TRBV5-1,TRBJ2-7,-,-,CASSLEVVHEQYF,TGCGCCAGCAGCTTGGAAGTGGTCCACGAGCAGTACTTC
TRBV29-1,TRBJ2-1,-,-,CSVEVREYNEQFF,TGCAGCGTTGAAGTGCGGGAATACAATGAGCAGTTCTTC
TRBV15,TRBJ1-6,-,few,CATSRDPSPYNSPLHF,TGTGCCACCAGCAGAGATCCCAGCCCCTATAATTCACCCCTCCACTTT
TRBV15,TRBJ2-2,-,-,CATRVQGPNTGELFF,TGTGCCACCAGAGTACAGGGTCCGAACACCGGGGAGCTGTTTTTT
TRBV28,TRBJ2-7,-,-,CASKSDSYEQYF,TGTGCCAGCAAAAGCGACAGCTACGAGCAGTACTTC
TRBV6-1,TRBJ2-7,-,-,CASSESPGDVYEQYF,TGTGCCAGCAGTGAATCGCCGGGGGACGTCTACGAGCAGTACTTC
TRBV5-4,TRBJ1-2,-,-,CASSSLAGAYGYTF,TGTGCCAGCAGCTCCTTGGCGGGGGCCTATGGCTACACCTTC
TRBV9,TRBJ1-2,-,-,CASSVRQAPGASGYTF,TGTGCCAGCAGCGTTAGACAGGCCCCCGGGGCTAGCGGCTACACCTTC
TRBV10-3,TRBJ1-2,TRBD1,few,CAISDRDSPTRGGYTF,TGTGCCATCAGTGATCGGGACAGTCCAACCAGGGGTGGCTACACCTTC
TRBV4-2,TRBJ2-7,-,few,CASSQEGGDLPYEQYF,TGTGCCAGCAGCCAAGAAGGGGGGGATCTCCCCTACGAGCAGTACTTC
TRBV4-3,TRBJ2-1,TRBD2,once,CASSQDPSGNEQFF,TGCGCCAGCAGCCAAGACCCTAGCGGCAATGAGCAGTTCTTC
TRBV7-2,TRBJ2-5,-,-,CASRRRARETQYF,TGTGCCAGCAGGCGGAGGGCGAGGGAGACCCAGTACTTC
TRBV12-3/TRBV12-4,TRBJ1-4,-,-,CASSLGQSEHEKLFF,TGTGCCAGCAGCCTAGGACAGTCCGAACATGAAAAACTGTTTTTT
TRBV11-2,TRBJ2-5,-,many,CASSVGTRETQYF,TGTGCCAGCAGCGTAGGGACAAGAGAGACCCAGTACTTC
TRBV29-1,TRBJ2-1,TRBD1,-,CSAKGTGTDTYNEQFF,TGCAGCGCAAAAGGTACCGGGACAGATACCTACAATGAGCAGTTCTTC
TRBV28,TRBJ2-7,-,-,CASSIQGYEQYF,TGTGCCAGCAGTATACAGGGCTACGAGCAGTACTTC
TRBV20-1,TRBJ2-3,-,-,CSARDRPRNTDTQYF,TGCAGTGCTAGAGATCGGCCTAGAAACACAGATACGCAGTATTTT
TRBV4-2,TRBJ2-7,-,-,CASSIEGIEQYF,TGTGCCAGCAGCATCGAGGGGATCGAGCAGTACTTC
TRBV9,TRBJ2-1,-,-,CASSVSGGDEQFF,TGTGCCAGCAGCGTTAGTGGAGGGGATGAGCAGTTCTTC
TRBV6-2/TRBV6-3,TRBJ1-4,-,-,CASRLGGSQEKLFF,TGTGCCAGCAGACTCGGGGGCTCTCAGGAAAAACTGTTTTTT
TRBV10-3,TRBJ2-3,-,few,CAISTGNPSTDTQYF,TGTGCCATCAGTACGGGTAACCCTAGCACAGATACGCAGTATTTT
TRBV6-1,TRBJ2-5,TRBD1,few,CASSLFPRGRRQETQYF,TGTGCCAGCAGTCTCTTTCCCAGGGGGCGCCGCCAAGAGACCCAGTACTTC
TRBV30,TRBJ1-2,-,-,CAWARDLRGYTF,TGTGCCTGGGCGAGGGACCTCCGAGGCTACACCTTC
TRBV11-2,TRBJ2-3,-,-,CASSPPRDTQYF,TGTGCCAGCAGTCCTCCTCGGGATACGCAGTATTTT
TRBV10-3,TRBJ2-5,-,-,CAISDQGGTKETQYF,TGTGCCATCAGTGATCAGGGCGGAACCAAAGAGACCCAGTACTTC
TRBV9,TRBJ1-5,-,few,CASSVGSWNQPQHF,TGTGCCAGCAGCGTAGGGTCATGGAATCAGCCCCAGCATTTT
TRBV3-1,TRBJ2-6,-,few,CASSQDRGLRANVLTF,TGTGCCAGCAGCCAAGATCGAGGGCTTAGGGCCAACGTCCTGACTTTC
TRBV4-2,TRBJ2-7,-,few,CASSQGSGGAYDEQYF,TGTGCCAGCAGCCAAGGGTCTGGGGGGGCTTACGACGAGCAGTACTTC
TRBV4-3,TRBJ1-2,-,-,CASSPWVANYGYTF,TGCGCCAGCAGCCCATGGGTAGCTAACTATGGCTACACCTTC